This T cell receptor (beta chain) stems from a study of T-cell memory formation after mild COVID-19. Whole-study context: Clusters of TCRs were largely donor specific.

Points on this clonotype: Its specificity is unknown.

Study-level results: From day 15 to 85, contracting clones were balanced between CD4 and CD8, whereas later expanders leaned toward CD4+. The finding that pre-infection memory included some responding clones suggested that cross-reactive memory joined.

Constant-segment primers and 5'RACE yielded cDNA libraries for TCR alpha and TCR beta, each carrying sample barcodes and UMIs. Via MiXCR, TCRdb re-called the 5' RACE reads, giving one row per CDR3 protein. The table shows over 350,000 distinct CDR3 sequences, with 15% to 20% occurring only once. The sequence was obtained from a man between 18 and 35 years old who had mild COVID-19 (a few samples of this study predate the infection). Cell type and time point are not known. Sequenced sample: PBMCs or a T cell subset sorted from them (not recorded which).

The CDR3 loop is CASTPGGLSHTDTQYF. CDR3 bases: TGCGCCAGCACCCCAGGAGGGCTTTCCCACACAGATACGCAGTATTTT. The chain couples TRBV5-1 to TRBJ2-3; weak D call: TRBD2 (6 bases). Looked up from germline, CDR1 is SGHRS and CDR2 is YFSETQ. The CDR3 runs 16 residues. Trimming shortened V by 6 bases and J by 2 bases, and 19 bases separated the two germline ends.